Presented here are 27 T cell receptor beta chains from one specimen sequenced in a study of human T cells and chemical hapten exposure (dated by TCRdb to 2020 to 2022). According to the study, the label for this sample's time point signals: patch test 1, 2 weeks after DPC sensitization. The treatment or condition label, read with the paper, signifies: therapeutic diphenylcyclopropenone sensitization with weekly scalp DPC. The library was generated by RACE. Sequencer: NextSeq 500. The public reads were quality trimmed at Q25 with fastp and then assembled into clones with MiXCR by TCRdb, keeping productive beta chains. Each entry merges the rows of one CDR3 protein and shows their most common DNA and genes. The sample table contains some 350,000 distinct CDR3 sequences; only one count was recorded for around 7% of them. The ten largest clones capture approximately 8% of the sample. Sequenced material: whole blood, taken in connection with sensitization to the hapten diphenylcyclopropenone (DPC). These receptors all stem from a young woman with alopecia areata. Some clones in this sample may be carry-over from other donors' samples.

This clonotype appeared many times. This chain connects TRBV7-2 to TRBJ2-3; D is perhaps TRBD2 (6 bases). The germline V gene encodes CDR1 SGHTA and CDR2 FQGNSA. This CDR3 spans 15 amino acids. Trimming removed 4 bases at V and 6 bases at J, with 17 bases between. The chain's CDR3 is CASSSGTPSMDTQYF. In DNA form, the CDR3 reads TGTGCCAGCAGCTCCGGGACTCCTAGTATGGATACGCAGTATTTT.

The chain has TRBV7-3 and TRBJ2-1; 9 nucleotides match TRBD2. Germline V gene lookup returns CDR1 SGHTA and CDR2 FQGTGA. J was trimmed by 9 bases and V by 0 bases; bases with no gene match: 3. CDR3 length: 14 amino acids. CDR3 in amino acids: CASSLTSGGGEQFF. The CDR3 DNA sequence: TGTGCCAGCAGCTTAACTAGCGGGGGAGGTGAGCAGTTCTTC.

The chain links TRBV20-1 to TRBJ2-7, with 7 bases matching TRBD2. The CDR3 runs 15 residues. CDR1 DFQATT and CDR2 SNEGSKA come from the germline V gene (reference sequence). Unmatched junction bases numbered 12, after V lost 3 bases and J lost 4 bases. CDR3 region: CSARLGGGGTYEQYF. The DNA for the CDR3 is TGCAGTGCTAGGCTCGGCGGCGGGGGTACGTACGAGCAGTACTTC.

V gene TRBV20-1 combines with J gene TRBJ1-5; weak D call: TRBD1 (5 bases). CDR1 is DFQATT and CDR2 is SNEGSKA in the germline V gene (reference sequence). CDR3 length equals 13 residues. The V and J ends lost 4 bases and 3 bases respectively, with 10 bases between them. CDR3 nucleotide sequence: TGCAGTGCTATCGGGGCAGTCAATCAGCCCCAGCATTTT. Translating it yields CSAIGAVNQPQHF.

The gene calls are TRBV7-3 and TRBJ2-2; TRBD1 is a possible D gene (6 bases). The V end was cut by 5 bases, the J end by 6 bases, with 25 bases between. The CDR3 covers 18 residues. Germline V gene sequence: CDR1 SGHTA, CDR2 FQGTGA. CDR3 DNA: TGTGCCAGCAGCCTGAGCCCCACCAGGGGAAGTCTGGCCGGGGAGCTGTTTTTT. Protein product: CASSLSPTRGSLAGELFF. Looking up the rest from reference TRBV7-3 and TRBJ2-2 gives the full variable domain: GAGVSQTPSNKVTEKGKYVELRCDPISGHTALYWYRQSLGQGPEFLIYFQGTGAADDSGLPNDRFFAVRPEGSVSTLKIQRTERGDSAVYLCASSLSPTRGSLAGELFFGEGSRLTVL.

This clonotype has at least ten counts. This sequence joins TRBV6-5 and TRBJ1-2; D is unresolved. With 0 bases removed from V and 4 bases from J, the gap between germline ends came to 12 bases. Germline values: CDR1 MNHEY, CDR2 SVGAGI. The CDR3 extends over 15 amino acids. CDR3: CASSYSMDRLYGYTF. CDR3 nucleotides: TGTGCCAGCAGTTACTCGATGGATCGCCTCTATGGCTACACCTTC.

This chain uses TRBV7-8 with TRBJ1-1, with 7 nucleotides matching TRBD1. This CDR3 comprises 16 residues. V trimming: 1 base; J trimming: 1 base; junction bases outside the gene matches: 6. Germline CDR1 and CDR2: SGHVS and FQNEAQ. The CDR3 DNA reads TGTGCCAGCAGCTTAGGGCAGGGGGTAAGGAACACTGAAGCTTTCTTT. Amino acid sequence: CASSLGQGVRNTEAFF.

In this sample, this clonotype turned up many times. The chain combines TRBV12-3 or TRBV12-4 with TRBJ1-4; 9 bases agree with TRBD1. The junction had 2 bases not matched to a gene; V was cut back by 1 base and J by 5 bases. The CDR3 extends over 15 amino acids. The CDR3 nucleotides are TGTGCCAGCAGTTTAGTTGGGACAGGGAATGAAAAACTGTTTTTT. Its protein product is CASSLVGTGNEKLFF.

This clonotype has only a few counts. V is TRBV28 and J is TRBJ1-5; D unresolved. CDR3 length: 13 amino acids. CDR1 is MDHEN and CDR2 is SYDVKM in the germline V gene. V lost 5 bases, J lost 3 bases, and 8 bases lay in between. In nucleotides, the CDR3 is TGTGCCAGCAGTCCTCCGCACAATCAGCCCCAGCATTTT. Protein product: CASSPPHNQPQHF.

This clonotype was seen many times. V usage is TRBV4-1 and J usage is TRBJ1-1, with TRBD1 as a possible D gene (6 bases). V lost 4 bases, J lost 5 bases, and 11 bases lay in between. Germline CDR1 reads MGHRA; CDR2 reads YSYEKL. This CDR3 spans 13 amino acids. CDR3: CASSREGGTEAFF. CDR3 coding DNA: TGCGCCAGCAGCCGAGAAGGGGGGACTGAAGCTTTCTTT.

The chain uses TRBV19 and TRBJ2-7, with 7 bases matching TRBD2. The CDR3 covers 15 residues. The germline V gene encodes CDR1 LNHDA and CDR2 SQIVND (reference sequence). Trimming removed 6 bases from V and 3 bases from J; junction bases left unmatched: 11. CDR3 sequence reads: CASRDTAGDSYEQYF. The CDR3 DNA follows: TGTGCCAGTAGAGACACGGCGGGGGATAGCTACGAGCAGTACTTC.

This clonotype was seen a few times. The chain joins TRBV6-2 or TRBV6-3 to TRBJ2-2, with D perhaps matching TRBD1 (5 bases). The CDR3 is 15 amino acids. V lost 0 bases and J lost 7, with 12 bases in between. CDR1 and CDR2 (germline): MNHEY, SVGEGT. In nucleotides, the CDR3 is TGTGCCAGCAGTTACTCGGGGCCCAACGGCGGGGAGCTGTTTTTT. Translated: CASSYSGPNGGELFF.

This clonotype was found a few times. The chain is built from TRBV27 and TRBJ2-3; TRBD1 is a possible D gene (6 bases). The CDR3 covers 17 residues. V lost 9 bases and J 0 bases, leaving 22 bases between the germline ends. CDR1 and CDR2 from the germline V gene are MNHEY and SMNVEV (reference sequence). The CDR3: CASSTIGTPTSTDTQYF. The CDR3 DNA reads as TGTGCCAGTAGTACCATCGGGACACCTACAAGCACAGATACGCAGTATTTT.

This clonotype was detected only a few times. V is TRBV12-3 or TRBV12-4 and J is TRBJ1-2; no clear D. The CDR3 covers 15 residues. V lost 7 bases and J lost 3, with 18 bases in between. CDR3 residues: CASKRKHGNHYGYTF. DNA for the CDR3: TGTGCCAGCAAAAGAAAACACGGGAACCACTATGGCTACACCTTC.

This clonotype has a count of ten or more. The chain recombines TRBV5-5 with TRBJ2-1, with D tentatively TRBD1 or TRBD2 (5 bases each). Trimming removed 0 bases from V and 5 bases from J, with 9 bases in between. The germline CDR1 and CDR2 sequences are SGHKS and YYEKEE (reference sequence). The CDR3 loop spans 14 amino acids. CDR3 DNA: TGTGCCAGCAGCTTGGGAGGGGCCCACAATGAGCAGTTCTTC. Translated, it gives CASSLGGAHNEQFF.

The gene calls are TRBV12-3 or TRBV12-4 and TRBJ2-3; 7 bases agree with TRBD2. J lost 0 bases, V lost 5 bases, and 5 bases had no gene match. This CDR3 has 15 amino acids. The CDR3: CASSPGLRSTDTQYF. The CDR3 DNA sequence: TGTGCCAGCAGTCCGGGACTAAGGAGCACAGATACGCAGTATTTT.

This clonotype was found a few times. The chain carries TRBV7-8 and TRBJ2-7; 9 bases agree with TRBD1. The CDR3 spans 16 residues. Trimming took 4 bases from V and 3 from J; bases not matched to a gene: 10. CDR1 is SGHVS and CDR2 is FQNEAQ in the germline V gene. The CDR3 bases are TGTGCCAGCAGCTCCGGGACAGGGCTTCACGACTACGAGCAGTACTTC. This encodes CASSSGTGLHDYEQYF. Full variable domain (outside the CDR3, taken from reference TRBV7-8 and TRBJ2-7): GAGVSQSPRYKVAKRGQDVALRCDPISGHVSLFWYQQALGQGPEFLTYFQNEAQLDKSGLPSDRFFAERPEGSVSTLKIQRTQQEDSAVYLCASSSGTGLHDYEQYFGPGTRLTVT.

In this sample, this clonotype turned up a few times. The rearrangement uses TRBV1 and TRBJ2-7; the table's D call, TRBD2, has no DNA check behind it. TRBV1 is a pseudogene locus. CDR3 length: 19 residues. This CDR3 reads CTSSQDKRRDSLHSYEQYF. In DNA form, the CDR3 reads TGCACCAGCAGCCAAGATAAGCGTAGGGACTCCCTCCACTCCTACGAGCAGTACTTC.

The chain combines TRBV5-1 with TRBJ2-7; 12 bases map to TRBD1. The CDR3 contains 14 residues. CDR1 and CDR2 from the germline V gene are SGHRS and YFSETQ. V lost 2 bases and J lost 9; bases outside the gene matches: 6. The CDR3 loop is CASSLRGQGARQYF. The CDR3 DNA is TGCGCCAGCAGCTTACGGGGACAGGGGGCACGGCAGTACTTC.

This chain connects TRBV6-6 to TRBJ1-6; 7 bases are shared with TRBD1. The length of the CDR3 is 17 residues. V gave up 6 bases and J gave up 0 bases; unmatched junction bases: 8. Looked up from germline, CDR1 is MNHNY and CDR2 is SVGAGI (reference sequence). The CDR3 is CASRKSQGSSYNSPLHF. CDR3 in DNA: TGTGCCAGCAGGAAATCACAGGGGAGCTCCTATAATTCACCCCTCCACTTT.

In its sample, this clonotype was seen a few times. V gene TRBV10-3 combines with J gene TRBJ1-2; 7 bases match TRBD1. CDR1 ENHRY and CDR2 SYGVKD come from the germline V gene. CDR3 size: 17 residues. V gave up 7 bases and J gave up 2 bases; unmatched junction bases: 16. CDR3 nucleotides: TGTGCCATCAACCCCCTAGGACAGGACGAACCCAACTATGGCTACACCTTC. It specifies CAINPLGQDEPNYGYTF.

The rearrangement links TRBV18 to TRBJ2-2; 10 bases line up with TRBD2. Trimming took 3 bases from V and 0 from J; bases not matched to a gene: 1. This CDR3 has 16 amino acids. CDR1 is KGHSH and CDR2 is LQKENI in the germline V gene. CDR3 nucleotide sequence: TGTGCCAGCTCACCCCTAGCGGGGGCGAACACCGGGGAGCTGTTTTTT. This sequence encodes CASSPLAGANTGELFF.

This clonotype was counted only a few times. The V call is TRBV12-3 or TRBV12-4, the J call TRBJ2-7, with a possible D match to TRBD1 (5 bases). The CDR3 spans 13 residues. With 6 bases removed from V and 3 bases from J, the gap between germline ends came to 12 bases. The CDR3 DNA follows: TGTGCCAGCAGCATATCAGGGTACTACGAGCAGTACTTC. As protein: CASSISGYYEQYF.

A few counts support this clonotype. CDR3 DNA sequence: TGTGCCAGCAGTTTATCGACAGCTAGCACAGATACGCAGTATTTT. Translation gives CASSLSTASTDTQYF. The chain employs TRBV27 and TRBJ2-3; TRBD1 might be the D (5 bases). The CDR3 spans 15 residues. V gave up 0 bases and J gave up 0 bases, with 7 bases separating them. CDR1 and CDR2 from the germline V gene are MNHEY and SMNVEV (reference sequence).

Remarks on this clonotype: A read error may account for a junction end that differs from germline. This chain uses TRBV7-7 with TRBJ2-3; 9 bases line up with TRBD1. The CDR3 runs to 18 residues. The germline gives CDR1 SSHAT, CDR2 FNYEAQ (reference sequence). This chain's CDR3 is CASSFGPDQTGGIDTQYF. DNA for the CDR3: TGTGCTAGCAGCTTTGGACCGGATCAGACAGGGGGTATAGATACGCAGTATTTT.

This clonotype turned up a few times. This rearrangement joins TRBV14 to TRBJ2-2; D not certain. Looked up from germline, CDR1 is SGHDN and CDR2 is FVKESK. The CDR3 consists of 9 residues. Between the trimmed V and J ends, which lost 11 bases and 4 bases, there was a span of 2 bases. This CDR3 reads CAATGELFF. In nucleotides, the CDR3 is TGTGCCGCCACCGGGGAGCTGTTTTTT.

This clonotype was seen many times. This sequence joins TRBV6-6 and TRBJ2-2; D not resolved. The CDR3 has 15 residues. CDR1 MNHNY and CDR2 SVGAGI come from the germline V gene (reference sequence). Between the trimmed V and J ends, which lost 6 bases and 1 base, there was a span of 12 bases. CDR3 loop: CASRPGQLNTGELFF. The CDR3 DNA is TGTGCCAGCAGGCCCGGCCAGCTGAACACCGGGGAGCTGTTTTTT.